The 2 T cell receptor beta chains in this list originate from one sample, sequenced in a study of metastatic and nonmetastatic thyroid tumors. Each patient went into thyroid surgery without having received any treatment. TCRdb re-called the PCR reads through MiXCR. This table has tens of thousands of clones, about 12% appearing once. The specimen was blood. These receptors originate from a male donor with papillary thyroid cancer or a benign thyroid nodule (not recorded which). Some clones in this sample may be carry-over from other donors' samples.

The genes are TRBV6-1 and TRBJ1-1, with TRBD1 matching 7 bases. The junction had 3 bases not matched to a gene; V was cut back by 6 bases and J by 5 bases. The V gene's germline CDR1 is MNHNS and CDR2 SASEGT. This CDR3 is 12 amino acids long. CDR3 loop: CASSPTGTEAFF. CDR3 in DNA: TGTGCCAGCAGCCCGACAGGGACTGAAGCTTTCTTT.

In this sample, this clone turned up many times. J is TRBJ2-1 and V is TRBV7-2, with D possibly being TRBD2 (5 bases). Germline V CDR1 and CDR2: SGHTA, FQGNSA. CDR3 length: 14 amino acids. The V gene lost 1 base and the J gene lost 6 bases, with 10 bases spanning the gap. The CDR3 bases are TGTGCCAGCAGCTTAGTGAGGGCCATCAATGAGCAGTTCTTC. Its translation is CASSLVRAINEQFF.